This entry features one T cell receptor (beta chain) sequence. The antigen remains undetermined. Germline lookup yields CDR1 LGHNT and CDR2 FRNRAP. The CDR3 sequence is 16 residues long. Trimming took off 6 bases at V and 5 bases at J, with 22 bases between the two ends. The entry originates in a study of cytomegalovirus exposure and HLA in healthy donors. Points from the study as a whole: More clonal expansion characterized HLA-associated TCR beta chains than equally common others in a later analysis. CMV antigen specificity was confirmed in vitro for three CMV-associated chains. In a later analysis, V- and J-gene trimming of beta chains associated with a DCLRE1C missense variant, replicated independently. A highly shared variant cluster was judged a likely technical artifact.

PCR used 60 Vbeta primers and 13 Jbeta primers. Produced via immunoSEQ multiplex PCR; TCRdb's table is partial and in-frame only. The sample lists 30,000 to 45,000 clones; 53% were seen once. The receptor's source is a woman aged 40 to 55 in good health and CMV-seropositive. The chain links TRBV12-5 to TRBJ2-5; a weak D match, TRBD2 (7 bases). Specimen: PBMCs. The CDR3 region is CASGPPRGAPGETQYF. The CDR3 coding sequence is TGTGCTAGTGGCCCCCCCCGGGGGGCGCCTGGGGAGACCCAGTACTTC.